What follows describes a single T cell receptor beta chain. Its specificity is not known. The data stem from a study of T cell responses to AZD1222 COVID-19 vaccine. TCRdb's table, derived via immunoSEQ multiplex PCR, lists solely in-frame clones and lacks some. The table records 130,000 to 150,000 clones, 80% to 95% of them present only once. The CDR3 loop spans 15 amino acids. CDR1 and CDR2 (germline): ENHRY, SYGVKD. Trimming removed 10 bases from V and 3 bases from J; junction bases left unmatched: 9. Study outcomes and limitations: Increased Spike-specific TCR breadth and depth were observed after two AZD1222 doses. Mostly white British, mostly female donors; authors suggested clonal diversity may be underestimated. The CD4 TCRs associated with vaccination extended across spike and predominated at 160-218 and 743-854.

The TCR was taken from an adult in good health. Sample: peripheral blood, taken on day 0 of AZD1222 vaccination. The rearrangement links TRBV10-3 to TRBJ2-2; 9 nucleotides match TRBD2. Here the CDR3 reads CATQGGGEDTGELFF. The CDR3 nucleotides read TGTGCCACCCAGGGCGGGGGGGAAGACACCGGGGAGCTGTTTTTT.